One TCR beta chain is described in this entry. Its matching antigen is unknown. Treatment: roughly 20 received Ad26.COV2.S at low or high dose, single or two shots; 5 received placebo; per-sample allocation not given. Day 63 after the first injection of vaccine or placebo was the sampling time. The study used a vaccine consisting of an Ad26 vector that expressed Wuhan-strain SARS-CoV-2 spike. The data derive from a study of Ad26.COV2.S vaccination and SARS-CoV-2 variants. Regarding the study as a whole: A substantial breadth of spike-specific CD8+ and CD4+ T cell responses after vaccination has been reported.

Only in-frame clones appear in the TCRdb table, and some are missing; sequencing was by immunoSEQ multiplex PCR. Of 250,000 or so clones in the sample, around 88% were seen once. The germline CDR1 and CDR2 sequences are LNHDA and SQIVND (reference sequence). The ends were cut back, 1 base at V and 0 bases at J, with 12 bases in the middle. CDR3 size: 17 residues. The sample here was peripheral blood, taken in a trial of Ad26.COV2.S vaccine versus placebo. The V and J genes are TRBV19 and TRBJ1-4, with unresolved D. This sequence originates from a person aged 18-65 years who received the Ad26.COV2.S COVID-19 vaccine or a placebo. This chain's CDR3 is CASSIGLGFATNEKLFF. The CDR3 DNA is TGTGCCAGTAGTATAGGATTAGGGTTTGCAACTAATGAAAAACTGTTTTTT.